This TCR beta chain was observed in a study of tumor-infiltrating lymphocytes in primary liver carcinoma. Investigators took RNA and DNA out together from roughly 21-30 mg of unsorted bulk tissue. Starting material of about 450 ng total RNA yielded TCR beta cDNA via a constant-region primer. ARM-PCR, slightly modified, supplied the TCR beta libraries through three nested multiplex PCR rounds. In the first two PCR rounds, TRBV1-TRBV30 forward primers were paired with a C-beta reverse primer, and each round lasted around 10 cycles. TCRdb re-called the multiplex PCR reads with MiXCR, one entry per CDR3 protein. The table records 90,000 to 150,000 distinct CDR3 sequences, 50% to 70% of them present only once. In regard to this clonotype: Compared with germline, one end of the junction differs, possibly owing to a read error.

The germline gives CDR1 SGHAT, CDR2 FQNNGV. The CDR3 is made up of 16 amino acids. The sequenced sample consisted of liver tumor tissue from sampling region 1. Subset: tumor region T1, superior pole. The chain joins TRBV11-2 to TRBJ2-7; possible D gene TRBD2, 6 bases. The clonotype was recovered from a woman aged 55-70 years with primary liver carcinoma and hepatitis B virus infection. The CDR3 loop is CASSLSGVGRGYEQYF. The CDR3 coding sequence is TGTGCTAGCAGCTTATCGGGGGTCGGCCGTGGGTACGAGCAGTACTTC.